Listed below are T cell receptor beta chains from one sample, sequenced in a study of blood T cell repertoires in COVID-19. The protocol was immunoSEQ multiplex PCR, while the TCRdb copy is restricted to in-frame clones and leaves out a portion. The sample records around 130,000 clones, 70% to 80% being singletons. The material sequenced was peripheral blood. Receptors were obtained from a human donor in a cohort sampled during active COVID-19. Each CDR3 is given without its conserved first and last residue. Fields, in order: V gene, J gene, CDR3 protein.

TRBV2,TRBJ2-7,ASSVGQGAVYEQY
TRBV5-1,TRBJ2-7,ASSLGPPNSYEQY
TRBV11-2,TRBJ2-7,ASSLVSRGQY
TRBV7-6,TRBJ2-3,ASSLVFGGETDTQY
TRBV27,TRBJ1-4,ASRVNGGEKLF
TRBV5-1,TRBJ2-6,ASSLDGSRGANVLT
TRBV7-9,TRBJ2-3,ASSFTGTPGPDTQY
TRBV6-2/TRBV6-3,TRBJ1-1,ASSWTGGAEAF
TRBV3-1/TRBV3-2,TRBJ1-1,ASSPSGAGNTEAF
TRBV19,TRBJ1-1,ASSLGEMGAF
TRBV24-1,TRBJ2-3,ATSDPTSGDTQY
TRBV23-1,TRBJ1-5,ASSQTSVGRRQH
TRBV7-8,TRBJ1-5,ASSPSGTGNGKRQPQH
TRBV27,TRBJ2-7,ASSLYAGTMKNSYEQY
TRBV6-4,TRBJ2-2,ASSAEGAGELF
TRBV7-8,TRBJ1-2,ASSLGGISGDYGYT
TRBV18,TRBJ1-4,ASSRDGFNEKLF
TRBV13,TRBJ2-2,ASSLGGRAPGELF
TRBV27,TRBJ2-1,ASSLRGAYNEQF
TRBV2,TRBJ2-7,ASSVSYEQY
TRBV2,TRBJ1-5,ASSEVLAPDQPQH
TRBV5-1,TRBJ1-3,ASRSTGISGNTIY